These T cell receptor beta chains were read from a single sample in a study of PD-1 blockade in classical Hodgkin lymphoma. Profiled with immunoSEQ multiplex PCR; TCRdb holds only in-frame clones, not every one. The sample includes about 94,000 clones, 89% seen only once; the top ten take about 10%. The sequences come from peripheral blood mononuclear cells (PBMCs), collected before the second cycle of nivolumab. Every receptor here comes from a human donor with classical Hodgkin lymphoma. Each CDR3 is given with its conserved first and last residue. Fields, in order: V gene, D gene, J gene, clone size, CDR3 protein, CDR3 DNA. D genes are given only for firm matches. Size is omitted from some rows. Given values are once, few, many or a class for expanded clones.

TRBV29-1	TRBD2	TRBJ2-3	-	CSVDRGGPDTQYF	TGCAGCGTCGACCGGGGGGGGCCAGATACGCAGTATTTT
TRBV14	-	TRBJ1-2	few	CASSQVWSPVDGYTF	TGTGCCAGCAGCCAAGTGTGGTCCCCGGTTGACGGCTACACCTTC
TRBV5-4	-	TRBJ2-7	few	CASSMGLTYEQYF	TGTGCCAGCAGCATGGGTCTAACCTACGAGCAGTACTTC
TRBV7-6	-	TRBJ2-7	-	CASSLSAWGAQPVEQYF	TGTGCCAGCAGCTTATCCGCGTGGGGGGCCCAACCCGTCGAGCAGTACTTC
TRBV5-6	TRBD2	TRBJ2-7	-	CASSVGGIYEQYF	TGTGCCAGCAGCGTGGGGGGGATATACGAGCAGTACTTC
TRBV7-2	-	TRBJ1-1	-	CASSNVGTLNTEAFF	TGTGCCAGCAGCAATGTAGGGACTTTGAACACTGAAGCTTTCTTT
TRBV12-5	-	TRBJ2-5	-	CASGNWGAGGQETQYF	TGTGCTAGTGGTAATTGGGGGGCCGGTGGGCAAGAGACCCAGTACTTC
TRBV19	TRBD2	TRBJ2-1	-	CASSRAGGSYNEQFF	TGTGCCAGTAGTAGGGCGGGGGGCTCCTACAATGAGCAGTTCTTC
TRBV28	-	TRBJ2-7	once	CASIKQGNYEQYF	TGTGCCAGCATTAAACAGGGAAACTACGAGCAGTACTTC
TRBV6-1	-	TRBJ1-4	few	CASSIQGGPNEKLFF	TGTGCCAGCAGTATCCAGGGAGGACCTAATGAAAAACTGTTTTTT
TRBV19	-	TRBJ2-3	-	CASSHDPGPPDTQYF	TGTGCCAGTAGTCATGACCCGGGCCCACCAGATACGCAGTATTTT
TRBV27	-	TRBJ2-1	-	CASSFWGSYNEQFF	TGTGCCAGCAGTTTTTGGGGGTCCTACAATGAGCAGTTCTTC
TRBV5-4	-	TRBJ2-3	-	CASSFTMTSTDTQYF	TGTGCCAGCAGCTTCACCATGACTAGCACAGATACGCAGTATTTT
TRBV6-5	-	TRBJ1-5	-	CASRKGGVEQPQHF	TGTGCCAGCAGGAAGGGGGGGGTTGAACAGCCCCAGCATTTT
TRBV27	TRBD2	TRBJ2-1	-	CASSLSGSSYNEQFF	TGTGCCAGCAGCCTTAGCGGGAGCTCCTACAATGAGCAGTTCTTC
TRBV7-2	TRBD2	TRBJ2-7	-	CASSSRLAGALTYEQYF	TGTGCCAGCAGCTCCCGGCTAGCGGGGGCCCTCACCTACGAGCAGTACTTC
TRBV7-2	-	TRBJ2-7	-	CASSLSGAYEQYF	TGTGCCAGCAGCTTAAGCGGTGCCTACGAGCAGTACTTC
TRBV27	-	TRBJ2-2	few	CASSFWTGELFF	TGTGCCAGCAGTTTTTGGACCGGGGAGCTGTTTTTT
TRBV6-5	-	TRBJ2-7	-	CASSYSSGEGYEQYF	TGTGCCAGCAGTTACTCGAGCGGAGAGGGCTACGAGCAGTACTTC
TRBV30	-	TRBJ1-2	few	CAWKRGYTF	TGTGCCTGGAAAAGGGGCTACACCTTC
TRBV11-3	-	TRBJ1-1	-	CASNPSGGTEAFF	TGTGCCAGCAATCCGAGTGGGGGCACTGAAGCTTTCTTT
TRBV9	-	TRBJ2-5	-	CPQGETQYF	TGTCCGCAGGGGGAGACCCAGTACTTC
TRBV6-5	TRBD1	TRBJ1-2	-	CASREPGQRNYGYTF	TGTGCCAGCAGGGAACCGGGACAGAGAAACTATGGCTACACCTTC
TRBV29-1	TRBD2	TRBJ2-5	-	CSVGRFGREGTQYF	TGCAGCGTTGGACGGTTCGGCAGGGAGGGCACCCAGTACTTC
TRBV18	-	TRBJ2-1	-	CASEPTASSYNEQFF	TGTGCCAGCGAGCCGACAGCGAGCTCCTACAATGAGCAGTTCTTC
TRBV5-6	TRBD2	TRBJ2-3	-	CASSLDVLAGVGDTQYF	TGTGCCAGCAGCTTGGACGTCCTAGCGGGGGTTGGAGATACGCAGTATTTT
TRBV29-1	-	TRBJ2-5	-	CSAPVGEGRTQYF	TGCAGCGCCCCAGTTGGCGAAGGCAGGACCCAGTACTTC
TRBV7-9	-	TRBJ1-4	-	CASSLGGGTNEKLFF	TGTGCCAGCAGCTTAGGAGGGGGGACTAATGAAAAACTGTTTTTT
TRBV4-1	-	TRBJ1-5	few	CASSQGVRAQPQHF	TGCGCCAGCAGCCAAGGCGTCAGGGCGCAGCCCCAGCATTTT